The 14 T cell receptor beta chains below all came from one sample that was sequenced in a study of blood T cells in healthy people across ages. Using a J-beta primer mix together with a sample-barcoded 5' primer, a second PCR was run for about 6 to 11 cycles. TCRdb recomputed calls from the 5' RACE reads with MiXCR, one row per CDR3 protein. The table has 1.5 million to 2 million distinct CDR3 sequences, 49% seen once. The source material was blood. These receptors were collected from a woman aged 40 to 49 in good health.

This clonotype was observed a handful of times. The chain couples TRBV6-2 or TRBV6-3 to TRBJ2-1; TRBD2 agrees at 13 bases. V lost 5 bases, J lost 2 bases, and 3 bases stayed unmatched. The V gene's germline CDR1 is MNHEY and CDR2 SVGEGT. The length of the CDR3 is 16 residues. As DNA, the CDR3 is TGTGCCAGCAGTACTGGGACTAGCGGGGCCTACAATGAGCAGTTCTTC. As protein: CASSTGTSGAYNEQFF.

This clonotype has just a few counts. The rearrangement links TRBV6-2 or TRBV6-3 to TRBJ2-1, with 9 bases identical to TRBD2. V shed 7 bases and J 8 bases; nucleotides not matched to a gene: 12. CDR1 and CDR2 from the germline V gene are MNHEY and SVGEGT. The CDR3 is 15 amino acids. CDR3 nucleotides: TGTGCCAGCAAGGGGGCGGGGGGGCCTGTCCATGAGCAGTTCTTC. This encodes CASKGAGGPVHEQFF.

The chain carries TRBV6-2 or TRBV6-3 and TRBJ1-1, with D possibly TRBD1 on 5 matching bases. The germline CDR1 and CDR2 sequences are MNHEY and SVGEGT. The CDR3 has 15 residues. Trimming cost V 2 bases and J 3 bases, with 13 bases left between them. The CDR3 DNA reads TGTGCCAGCAGTTACGGCCAGGGCGGGGACACTGAAGCTTTCTTT. Translating gives CASSYGQGGDTEAFF.

The genes are TRBV25-1 and TRBJ2-7, with TRBD1 identical over 7 bases. J was trimmed by 6 bases and V by 6 bases; bases with no gene match: 20. This CDR3 comprises 17 residues. Germline CDR1 MGHDK, CDR2 SYGVNS. CDR3 loop: CASSNPSQGTWRCEQYF. The CDR3 DNA sequence: TGTGCCAGCAGCAACCCGTCACAGGGGACGTGGAGGTGCGAGCAGTACTTC.

The V gene is TRBV21-1, the J gene TRBJ2-4; the table's D call of TRBD1 was not tested on the DNA. TRBV21-1 is a listed pseudogene. The CDR3 is 14 amino acids. CDR3 sequence: CASSKGEAKSIQYF. As DNA, the CDR3 is TGTGCCAGCAGCAAGGGGGAGGCCAAAAGCATTCAGTACTTC.

The sample holds many counts of this clonotype. The chain recombines TRBV9 with TRBJ2-5; 8 bases agree with TRBD2. The trim removed 4 bases at V and 3 bases at J, leaving 11 bases unmatched. The CDR3 is 16 amino acids. Per the germline V gene, CDR1 is SGDLS and CDR2 is YYNGEE. CDR3 sequence reads: CASSLGLAGFEETQYF. The CDR3, as DNA: TGTGCCAGCAGCTTAGGGTTAGCGGGGTTCGAAGAGACCCAGTACTTC.

As regards this clonotype: A much larger clone lies a single base off, so this may be a read error. The V gene is TRBV7-2, the J gene TRBJ2-3, with D unresolved. CDR3 size: 15 residues. Germline CDR1 is SGHTA and CDR2 is FQGNSA. CDR3 loop: CASTPSRVSTDAQYF. As DNA, the CDR3 is TGTGCCAGCACCCCCTCCCGGGTCAGCACAGATGCGCAGTATTTT.

This clonotype came up a few times. The chain uses TRBV11-2 and TRBJ2-3; D possibly corresponds to TRBD2 (5 bases). Trimming cost V 6 bases and J 3 bases, with 19 bases left between them. Per germline, CDR1 SGHAT and CDR2 FQNNGV. The CDR3 has 16 residues. The CDR3 loop reads CASSSIGERGTDTQYF. In nucleotides, the CDR3 is TGTGCCAGCAGTTCTATTGGCGAACGGGGAACAGATACGCAGTATTTT.

This chain uses TRBV28 with TRBJ2-5; a weak D match, TRBD2 (6 bases). This CDR3 is built from 15 residues. V shed 8 bases and J shed 2 bases, with 18 bases lying between them. The germline V gene has CDR1 MDHEN and CDR2 SYDVKM. CDR3 DNA sequence: TGTGCCAGCCAAGGGACCGCTCGGGGGCAAGAGACCCAGTACTTC. Translating gives CASQGTARGQETQYF.

This clonotype was recorded many times. The CDR3 here is CSARRSGYEQYF. CDR3 nucleotides: TGCAGTGCTAGACGGTCCGGCTACGAGCAGTACTTC. This chain uses TRBV20-1 with TRBJ2-7; no clear D. The CDR3 spans 12 residues. V lost 2 bases to trimming and J lost 3 bases, with 8 bases between them. CDR1 is DFQATT, CDR2 SNEGSKA, per germline (reference sequence).

As DNA, the CDR3 is TGTGCCAGCAGCCAATTTTCCATAGCGGGGGCCCCCACAGATACGCAGTATTTT. Translating it yields CASSQFSIAGAPTDTQYF. The chain joins TRBV4-2 to TRBJ2-3, with TRBD2 matching 9 bases. The CDR3 has 18 amino acids. V gave up 2 bases and J gave up 2 bases; unmatched junction bases: 11. Germline V gene lookup returns CDR1 LGHNA and CDR2 YNFKEQ.

The genes are TRBV20-1 and TRBJ1-2; weak D call: TRBD1 (6 bases). Germline V gene data show CDR1 as DFQATT and CDR2 as SNEGSKA (reference sequence). V was shortened by 3 bases and J by 0 bases, with 20 bases between the two germline ends. This CDR3 comprises 17 residues. The CDR3 DNA is TGCAGTGCTAGCCACCGGGACACGTCTTTCGCTAACTATGGCTACACCTTC. Translating gives CSASHRDTSFANYGYTF.

The chain links TRBV24-1 to TRBJ2-1; 13 bases line up with TRBD2. Germline loops: CDR1 KGHDR, CDR2 SFDVKD. V was pared by 6 bases and J by 0 bases, with 13 bases of the junction left unmatched. The CDR3 runs to 20 residues. CDR3 DNA sequence: TGTGCCACCAGTCCCGAGCCCGGGACTAGCGGGACGAACTCCTACAATGAGCAGTTCTTC. It yields the protein CATSPEPGTSGTNSYNEQFF.

This clonotype appeared a few times. The CDR3 DNA reads TGCGCCAGCAGCCGCGCGGGCCGAATCGGGGGCTACACCTTC. It yields the protein CASSRAGRIGGYTF. This chain joins TRBV4-1 and TRBJ1-2; no definite D call. Trimming cost V 4 bases and J 8 bases, with 17 bases left between them. Germline CDR1 and CDR2: MGHRA and YSYEKL. The CDR3 is made up of 14 amino acids.